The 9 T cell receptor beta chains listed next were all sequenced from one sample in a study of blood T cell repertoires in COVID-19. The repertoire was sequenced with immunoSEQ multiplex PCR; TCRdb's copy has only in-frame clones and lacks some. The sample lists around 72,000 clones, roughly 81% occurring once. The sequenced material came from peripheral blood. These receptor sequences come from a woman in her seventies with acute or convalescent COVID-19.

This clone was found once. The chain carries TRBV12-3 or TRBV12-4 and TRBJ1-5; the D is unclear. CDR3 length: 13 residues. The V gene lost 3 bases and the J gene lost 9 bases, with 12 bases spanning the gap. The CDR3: CASSLEFLGPQHF. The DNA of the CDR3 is TGTGCCAGCAGTTTGGAGTTCCTGGGGCCCCAGCATTTT.

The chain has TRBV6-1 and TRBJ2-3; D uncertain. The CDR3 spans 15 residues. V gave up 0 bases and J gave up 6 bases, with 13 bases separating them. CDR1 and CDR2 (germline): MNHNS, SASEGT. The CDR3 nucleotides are TGTGCCAGCAGTGAAGCGGGCCTCTTAATGGATACGCAGTATTTT. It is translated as CASSEAGLLMDTQYF.

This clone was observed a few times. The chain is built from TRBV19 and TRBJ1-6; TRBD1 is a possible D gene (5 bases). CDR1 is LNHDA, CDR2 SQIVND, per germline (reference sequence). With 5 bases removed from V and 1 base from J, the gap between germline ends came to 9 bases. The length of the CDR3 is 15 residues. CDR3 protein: CASSLRVSYNSPLHF. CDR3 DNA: TGTGCCAGTAGTCTCAGGGTATCCTATAATTCACCCCTCCACTTT.

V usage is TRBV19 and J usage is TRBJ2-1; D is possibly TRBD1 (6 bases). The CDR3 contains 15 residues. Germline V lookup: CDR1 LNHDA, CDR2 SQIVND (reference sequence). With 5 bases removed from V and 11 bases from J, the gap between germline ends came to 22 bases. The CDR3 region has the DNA TGTGCCAGTAGTGCCACCTTCCGGGACACCCCAAAGCAGTTCTTC. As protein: CASSATFRDTPKQFF.

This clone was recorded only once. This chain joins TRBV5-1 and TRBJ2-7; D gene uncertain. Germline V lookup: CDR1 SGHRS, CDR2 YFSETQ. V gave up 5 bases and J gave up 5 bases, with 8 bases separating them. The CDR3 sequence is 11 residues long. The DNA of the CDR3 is TGCGCCAGCAGTCTCTTCGACGAGCAGTACTTC. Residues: CASSLFDEQYF.

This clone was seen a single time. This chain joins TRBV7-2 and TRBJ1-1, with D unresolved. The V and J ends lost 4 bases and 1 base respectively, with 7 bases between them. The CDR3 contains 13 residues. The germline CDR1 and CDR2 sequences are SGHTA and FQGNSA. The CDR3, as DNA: TGTGCCAGCAGCTCGGGTCCGAACACTGAAGCTTTCTTT. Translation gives CASSSGPNTEAFF.

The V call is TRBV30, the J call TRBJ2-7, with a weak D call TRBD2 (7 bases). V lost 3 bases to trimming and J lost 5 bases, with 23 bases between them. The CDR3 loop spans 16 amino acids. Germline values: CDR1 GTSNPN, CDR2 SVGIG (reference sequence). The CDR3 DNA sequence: TGTGCCTGGAGCGCGATTGTGGGGGGGCGCGGGGACGAGCAGTACTTC. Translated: CAWSAIVGGRGDEQYF.

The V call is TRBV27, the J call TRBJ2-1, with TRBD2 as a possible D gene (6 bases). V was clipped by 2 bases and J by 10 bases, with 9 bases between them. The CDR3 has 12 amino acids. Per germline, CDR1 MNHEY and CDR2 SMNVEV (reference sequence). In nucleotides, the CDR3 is TGTGCCAGCAGTTTAGTGGCGGGAGAGCAGTTCTTC. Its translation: CASSLVAGEQFF.

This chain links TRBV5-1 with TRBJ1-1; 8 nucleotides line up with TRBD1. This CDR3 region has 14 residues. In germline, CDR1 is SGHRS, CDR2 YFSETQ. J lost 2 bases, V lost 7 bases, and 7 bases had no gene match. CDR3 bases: TGCGCCAGCTTACGGACAGGGCCCAACACTGAAGCTTTCTTT. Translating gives CASLRTGPNTEAFF.